This TCR beta chain was sequenced for a study of T cells expressing NK-cell markers. Study overall: CD3+CD56+NKG2C+, CD3+CD56+NKG2C- and CD3+CD56-NKG2C+ T cells, once sorted, supplied the TCR beta repertoires. Of eight sequenced donors, seven were HCMV-seropositive and one HCMV-seronegative. Findings and caveats of the study: Whether the expanded NKG2C+ T cell clones recognized HCMV remained unclear.

A word on this clonotype: The antigen remains unidentified.

5'RACE template switching built TCR beta cDNA with unique molecular identifiers. TCRdb reanalyzed the 5' RACE reads, giving one entry per CDR3 protein sequence and no DNA. The sample includes approximately 380,000 distinct CDR3 sequences. CDR3 length: 14 residues. CDR1 is LGHDT and CDR2 is YNNKEL in the germline V gene (reference sequence). The sequence came from a man aged 18-70 years in good health. The chain has TRBV3-1 and TRBJ1-1; TCRdb returns TRBD1, unconfirmable since there is no DNA. Sequencing used blood T cells: a sorted CD56 or NKG2C T cell subset, CD4+ or CD8+ T cells, or bulk PBMC T cells (not recorded which). CDR3 in amino acids: CASSQAGVNTEAFF.